These T cell receptor beta chains were read from a single sample in a study of Ad26.COV2.S vaccination and SARS-CoV-2 variants. Produced via immunoSEQ multiplex PCR; TCRdb's table is partial and in-frame only. This table has around 450,000 clones, roughly 87% appearing once. The sample here was peripheral blood, taken in a trial of Ad26.COV2.S vaccine versus placebo. The receptors stem from a person aged 18 to 65 who received the Ad26.COV2.S COVID-19 vaccine or a placebo. CDR3s include the opening cysteine and the closing phenylalanine or tryptophan. Each record gives: D gene, V gene, J gene, clone size, CDR3 DNA, CDR3 protein. The D gene is left open where the match is weak. Size values are once, few and many counts, or a class for expanded clones, and some rows have none.

d_call: TRBD1; v_call: TRBV5-8; j_call: TRBJ2-6; clone_size: -; cdr3_nt: TGTGCCAGCAGCTCGGGACAGGGGGGGATCTCTGGGGCCAACGTCCTGACTTTC; cdr3_aa: CASSSGQGGISGANVLTF
d_call: -; v_call: TRBV6-5; j_call: TRBJ2-5; clone_size: -; cdr3_nt: TGTGCCAGCAGTTACTCGTTTTTGAGGGGTCAAGAGACCCAGTACTTC; cdr3_aa: CASSYSFLRGQETQYF
d_call: -; v_call: TRBV20-1; j_call: TRBJ2-1; clone_size: -; cdr3_nt: TGCAGTGCTAGTGGGGTGAGGGTCAACAATGAGCAGTTCTTC; cdr3_aa: CSASGVRVNNEQFF
d_call: -; v_call: TRBV7-9; j_call: TRBJ1-4; clone_size: -; cdr3_nt: TGTGCCAGCAGCCAAGACTCCCTCCCAACTAATGAAAAACTGTTTTTT; cdr3_aa: CASSQDSLPTNEKLFF
d_call: -; v_call: TRBV4-2; j_call: TRBJ2-3; clone_size: -; cdr3_nt: TGTGCCAGCAGCCGGGTAGAGGGGGGGCGAGATACGCAGTATTTT; cdr3_aa: CASSRVEGGRDTQYF
d_call: TRBD1; v_call: TRBV2; j_call: TRBJ2-7; clone_size: few; cdr3_nt: TGTGCCAGCGGACAGGTTGCCTACGAGCAGTACTTC; cdr3_aa: CASGQVAYEQYF
d_call: TRBD2; v_call: TRBV10-3; j_call: TRBJ2-1; clone_size: few; cdr3_nt: TGTGCCATCGGTGGGACTACTAGCTTACCCTACAATGAGCAGTTCTTC; cdr3_aa: CAIGGTTSLPYNEQFF
d_call: TRBD1; v_call: TRBV6-5; j_call: TRBJ2-7; clone_size: -; cdr3_nt: TGTGCCAGCAAACCTAGACAGGGGGGGTCCTACGAGCAGTACTTC; cdr3_aa: CASKPRQGGSYEQYF
d_call: TRBD2; v_call: TRBV29-1; j_call: TRBJ2-3; clone_size: -; cdr3_nt: TGCAGCGTTGGGAGTCTAGCGGATAGCACAGATACGCAGTATTTT; cdr3_aa: CSVGSLADSTDTQYF
d_call: -; v_call: TRBV19; j_call: TRBJ1-5; clone_size: -; cdr3_nt: TGTGCCAGTACCCCGAGGCATAGCAATCAGCCCCAGCATTTT; cdr3_aa: CASTPRHSNQPQHF